This T cell receptor beta chain was captured in a study of blood T cell repertoires in COVID-19. Study background: Samples came from the United States, Italy and Spain, spanning acute and convalescent COVID-19. T cells, B-cell-depleted T cells, or PBMCs provided the cDNA or gDNA that served as material.

Authors' methods: Amplifying reference gene primers gave estimates of nucleated cell counts. The data were produced by immunoSEQ multiplex PCR, yet TCRdb's version contains in-frame clones alone and is incomplete. V and J calls and clone size are those listed in that table; D and trimming were worked out from the DNA. The table lists a few hundred thousand clones, approximately 87% of them singletons. The clonotype was recovered from a woman between 45 and 65 years old with active or convalescent COVID-19. Source material: peripheral blood.

The CDR3 reads CASSPTGSGYTF. The CDR3 bases are TGTGCCAGCAGTCCGACAGGGTCTGGCTACACCTTC. The chain carries TRBV6-6 and TRBJ1-2; TRBD1 agrees at 7 bases. Germline V gives CDR1 MNHNY, CDR2 SVGAGI (reference sequence). The CDR3 spans 12 residues. Trimming removed 5 bases from V and 7 bases from J; junction bases left unmatched: 4.